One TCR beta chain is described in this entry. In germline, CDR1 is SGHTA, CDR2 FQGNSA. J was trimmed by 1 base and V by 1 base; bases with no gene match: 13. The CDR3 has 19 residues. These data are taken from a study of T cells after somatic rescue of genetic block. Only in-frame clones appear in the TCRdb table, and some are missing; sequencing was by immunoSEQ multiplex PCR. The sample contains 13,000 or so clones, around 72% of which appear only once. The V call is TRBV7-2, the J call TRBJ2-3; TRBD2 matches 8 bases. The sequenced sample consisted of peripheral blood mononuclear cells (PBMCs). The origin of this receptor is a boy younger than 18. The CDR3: CASSLVRGGWRAGTDTQYF. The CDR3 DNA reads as TGTGCCAGCAGCTTAGTCCGGGGGGGTTGGCGGGCCGGCACAGATACGCAGTATTTT.